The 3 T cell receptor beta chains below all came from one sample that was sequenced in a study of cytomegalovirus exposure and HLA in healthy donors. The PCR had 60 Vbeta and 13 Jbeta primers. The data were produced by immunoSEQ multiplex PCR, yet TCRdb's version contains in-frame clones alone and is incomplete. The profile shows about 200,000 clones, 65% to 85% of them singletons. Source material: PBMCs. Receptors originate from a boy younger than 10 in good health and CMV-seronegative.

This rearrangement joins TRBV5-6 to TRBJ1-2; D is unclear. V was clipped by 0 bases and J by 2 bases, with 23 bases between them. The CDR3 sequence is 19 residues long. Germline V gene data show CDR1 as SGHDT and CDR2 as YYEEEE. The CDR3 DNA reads TGTGCCAGCAGCTTGGGTCCGTACGATAACAGCCTACACAACTATGGCTACACCTTC. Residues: CASSLGPYDNSLHNYGYTF.

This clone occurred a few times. CDR3 region: CATSREQRTEAFF. The CDR3 coding sequence is TGTGCCACCAGCAGAGAACAGAGAACCGAAGCTTTCTTT. This rearrangement joins TRBV15 to TRBJ1-1, with D unclear. V was pared by 0 bases and J by 8 bases, with 10 bases between. There are 13 residues in the CDR3. Germline V gene sequence: CDR1 LNHNV, CDR2 YYDKDF (reference sequence).

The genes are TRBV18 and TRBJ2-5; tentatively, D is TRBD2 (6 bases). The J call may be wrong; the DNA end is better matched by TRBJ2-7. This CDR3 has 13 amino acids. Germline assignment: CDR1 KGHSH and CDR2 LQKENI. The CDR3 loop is CASSPRRGDEQYF. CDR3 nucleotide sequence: TGTGCCAGCTCACCACGCCGCGGGGACGAGCAGTACTTC.